The entry below gives a single TCR beta chain sequence along with its context. Its antigen is as yet unknown. A much larger clonotype is one base distant, so this may be a read error. It is likely a read error, because the conserved phenylalanine at the end of the CDR3 is missing. Total RNA and DNA came together from roughly 20-30 mg of bulk tissue without cell sorting. Viable tumor cell content exceeded 80% in every tumor sample. This entry belongs to a study of tumor-infiltrating lymphocytes in primary liver carcinoma. Background on the study: Men and women, 30 to 69 years of age, made up the patients. The neoplasms were of stage T1-T3 N0M0, with dimensions of roughly 4.2 to 10 cm across. General study findings and limits: Tumors carried a top-250-clone fraction significantly exceeding that of blood (p = 0.039).

TCR beta cDNA was prepared out of roughly 450 ng total RNA by means of a constant-region primer. Three nested multiplex PCR rounds, a slightly modified ARM-PCR, produced the libraries for TCR beta. The first two PCR rounds used TRBV1-TRBV30 primers with a Cbeta primer, approximately 10 cycles each. TCRdb re-called the multiplex PCR reads through MiXCR, storing one row per CDR3 protein. The sample holds about 99,000 distinct CDR3 sequences, about 70% seen once. The germline CDR1 and CDR2 sequences are WSHSY and SAAADI. V lost 7 bases to trimming and J lost 0 bases; unmatched junction nucleotides: 2. The CDR3 is 15 residues long.

The TCR comes from a woman aged 60-75 years with primary liver carcinoma and hepatitis B virus infection. The sample taken for sequencing was liver tumor tissue from sampling region 5. Subset reported: tumor region T5, tumor centre. The chain uses TRBV10-2 and TRBJ2-1, with 11 bases fitting TRBD2. This CDR3 reads CASTGTSGSYNEQFS. CDR3 in DNA: TGCGCCAGCACCGGGACTAGCGGCTCCTACAATGAGCAGTTCTCC.